A selection of T cell receptor beta chains follows, all from one sample in a study of shared clonotypes between healthy human individuals. The table came from immunoSEQ multiplex PCR; TCRdb's copy has only in-frame clones and leaves some out. The data hold roughly 2,000,000 clones, with around 95% observed a single time. Input material: naive CD8+ T cells from PBMCs. The receptors shown here come from a man in his late teens or twenties in good health. Some clones in this sample may be carry-over from other donors' samples. Both conserved end residues are part of each CDR3. A D gene is named only where the DNA matches it firmly. Some rows mark clone size as missing; the rest say once, few, many or name a class of expanded clone.

V gene	D gene	CDR3 length	J gene	clone size	CDR3 DNA	CDR3 protein
TRBV6-5	.	16	TRBJ2-7	.	TGTGCCAGCAGTTACTCGCGTGGGACCAACCTCTACGAGCAGTACTTC	CASSYSRGTNLYEQYF
TRBV9	TRBD1	18	TRBJ2-6	.	TGTGCCAGCAGCGTAGGTGGGACAGGGGCATCTGGGGCCAACGTCCTGACTTTC	CASSVGGTGASGANVLTF
TRBV5-1	TRBD2	15	TRBJ2-7	few	TGCGCCAGCAGCTTGGAAACGGGACTAGCCTCCGAGCAGTACTTC	CASSLETGLASEQYF
TRBV7-9	.	14	TRBJ1-2	.	TGTTACGTAGTGGGTGACCAACTAAACTATGGCTACACCTTC	CYVVGDQLNYGYTF
TRBV4-1	TRBD1	15	TRBJ2-7	.	TGCGCCAGCAGCCAGACAGGGGGCGCTTCGTCCGAGCAGTACTTC	CASSQTGGASSEQYF
TRBV6-5	.	13	TRBJ2-3	.	TGTGCCAGCAGTTACAGGGAAACAGATACGCAGTATTTT	CASSYRETDTQYF
TRBV2	.	14	TRBJ2-1	.	TGTGCCAGCGATGACTCCGCATCCTACAATGAGCAGTTCTTC	CASDDSASYNEQFF
TRBV28	.	15	TRBJ1-2	.	TGTGCCAGCAGTTCATGGGGCGAGGGGGACTATGGCTACACCTTC	CASSSWGEGDYGYTF
TRBV15	.	14	TRBJ1-1	.	TGTGCCACCAGCAGAGGGCGGTCGAACACTGAAGCTTTCTTT	CATSRGRSNTEAFF
TRBV7-9	.	18	TRBJ2-1	.	TGTGCCAGCAGCTCCCAGGGAGTTACGGAGGCAGGCTACAATGAGCAGTTCTTC	CASSSQGVTEAGYNEQFF
TRBV27	.	12	TRBJ2-1	.	TGTGCCAGCAGTAACACCGGGCATGAGCAGTTCTTC	CASSNTGHEQFF
TRBV30	.	12	TRBJ2-7	.	TGTGCCTGGATCGGCCCCTCGCGGGAGCAGTACTTC	CAWIGPSREQYF
TRBV7-6	TRBD1	18	TRBJ2-5	.	TGTGCCAGCAGCGAGTCTCCGACCGGGACAGGGGCATCAGAGACCCAGTACTTC	CASSESPTGTGASETQYF
TRBV11-2	.	16	TRBJ2-1	once	TGTGCCAGCAGCTTAGTTGGTAGTCTCTCCTACAATGAGCAGTTCTTC	CASSLVGSLSYNEQFF
TRBV4-2	.	12	TRBJ1-5	.	TGTGCCAGCAGCCTATCAGGTCAGCCCCAGCATTTT	CASSLSGQPQHF
TRBV6-5	.	14	TRBJ2-3	.	TGTGCCAGCAGTTACTTAGGGACCCAAGATACGCAGTATTTT	CASSYLGTQDTQYF
TRBV7-2	.	19	TRBJ2-1	once	TGTGCCAGCAGCTTAGCTGGTTTGGGTTACCCAAGCTCCTACAATGAGCAGTTCTTC	CASSLAGLGYPSSYNEQFF
TRBV27	.	15	TRBJ2-7	.	TGTGCCAGCAGTGGTGGCAAGACCGCCTCCTACGAGCAGTACTTC	CASSGGKTASYEQYF
TRBV10-1	TRBD1	16	TRBJ2-3	.	TGCGCCAGCAGTGAGTCGGGGAGACAGGGCGCAGATACGCAGTATTTT	CASSESGRQGADTQYF
TRBV7-6	TRBD2	16	TRBJ2-1	.	TGTGCCAGCAGCTTAACATGGGCGGGAGTCTACAATGAGCAGTTCTTC	CASSLTWAGVYNEQFF
TRBV27	TRBD2	17	TRBJ2-7	.	TGTGCCAGCAGTCTTAGCCTCAGGGCAGGGAGGGCCTACGAGCAGTACTTC	CASSLSLRAGRAYEQYF
TRBV10-3	TRBD2	16	TRBJ2-1	.	TGTGCCATCAGTGAGTCCGGGAGGGGCTCCTACAATGAGCAGTTCTTC	CAISESGRGSYNEQFF
TRBV27	.	14	TRBJ2-1	.	TGTGCCAGCAGCTGGGGGGGCAGGGACAATGAGCAGTTCTTC	CASSWGGRDNEQFF
TRBV19	TRBD2	14	TRBJ2-1	.	TGTGCCAGTAGTCGGGACGGGGGGGTCGATGAGCAGTTCTTC	CASSRDGGVDEQFF
TRBV11-2	.	15	TRBJ1-1	.	TGTGCCAGCAGCTCACTAGGGACGGCCAACACTGAAGCTTTCTTT	CASSSLGTANTEAFF
TRBV11-2	.	12	TRBJ2-7	.	TGTGCCAGCAGCGGGGGCTCCCACGAGCAGTACTTC	CASSGGSHEQYF
TRBV10-3	TRBD2	15	TRBJ2-7	few	TGTGCCATCAGTGAAGGGACTAGCGGGACCTACGAGCAGTACTTC	CAISEGTSGTYEQYF
TRBV7-8	.	11	TRBJ2-1	.	TGTGCCAGCAGGGGTAGAGGTGAGCAGTTCTTC	CASRGRGEQFF
TRBV28	.	15	TRBJ1-1	.	TGTGCCAGCAGCATTTACAGGGAGCCGAACACTGAAGCTTTCTTT	CASSIYREPNTEAFF
TRBV5-1	.	13	TRBJ1-1	few	TGCGCCAGCAGTTATGGGGGAGACACTGAAGCTTTCTTT	CASSYGGDTEAFF
TRBV7-9	TRBD1	14	TRBJ1-5	.	TGTGCCAGCAGCCGACAGGGGATCAATCAGCCCCAGCATTTT	CASSRQGINQPQHF
TRBV6-5	.	14	TRBJ1-1	.	TGTGCCAGCAGTTACTCGGCCAGAAACACTGAAGCTTTCTTT	CASSYSARNTEAFF
TRBV11-2	.	15	TRBJ2-1	.	TGTGCCAGCAGCTTCATAGGGACTCCCTACAATGAGCAGTTCTTC	CASSFIGTPYNEQFF
TRBV6-1	TRBD1	13	TRBJ2-7	.	TGTGCCACCCGGGGGGACAGGGCCTACGAGCAGTACTTC	CATRGDRAYEQYF
TRBV4-1	.	15	TRBJ2-7	.	TGCGCCAGCAGCCCAGCGGACCTCGGTTCCTACGAGCAGTACTTC	CASSPADLGSYEQYF
TRBV18	TRBD1	16	TRBJ1-1	.	TGTGCCAGCTCACTAGGGAAGGGGGCAGGAAGTACTGAAGCTTTCTTT	CASSLGKGAGSTEAFF
TRBV19	TRBD1	13	TRBJ1-1	.	TGTGCCAGTAGTTCGCGACAGGGCCCTGAAGCTTTCTTT	CASSSRQGPEAFF
TRBV6-5	.	15	TRBJ1-2	.	TGTGCCAGCAGTTACGACACGGGGCACACATCTGGCTACACCTTC	CASSYDTGHTSGYTF
TRBV5-5	.	15	TRBJ2-5	.	TGTGCCAGCAGCTTGGATTGGGTCTCGGGGGAGACCCAGTACTTC	CASSLDWVSGETQYF
TRBV6-1	.	15	TRBJ2-1	.	TGTGCCAGCATCCCGGGGGGGACAGATTACAATGAGCAGTTCTTC	CASIPGGTDYNEQFF
TRBV7-9	TRBD2	19	TRBJ2-3	.	TGTGCCAGCAACGGCGGAGGGGCTAGCGGGCTCACTAGCACAGATACGCAGTATTTT	CASNGGGASGLTSTDTQYF
TRBV28	TRBD1	19	TRBJ1-3	.	TGTGCCAGCAGTTCTCCTAATACAGGGGGAACCCCCTCTGGAAACACCATATATTTT	CASSSPNTGGTPSGNTIYF
TRBV28	.	14	TRBJ2-1	.	TGTGCCAGCAGTTTATGGGGAGGAGGCAATGAGCAGTTCTTC	CASSLWGGGNEQFF